This TCR beta chain was identified in a study of T cell responses to AZD1222 COVID-19 vaccine. Study-wide results and limits: AZD1222 recipients seropositive at baseline numbered only 6 or 7. Spike-specific TCR depth and breadth grew after two AZD1222 doses.

The CDR3 runs to 15 residues. From germline, CDR1 is SNHLY and CDR2 FYNNEI. Losses at the gene ends were 6 bases for V and 5 bases for J; bases not matched to a gene: 9. Assay used: immunoSEQ multiplex PCR; TCRdb lists only in-frame clones, some missing. The top ten clones hold roughly 20% of a sample with roughly 49,000 clones, roughly 84% of them seen once. This clone has just a few counts. Its antigen remains unknown. The sequence was obtained from an adult in good health. The genes are TRBV2 and TRBJ2-5; 10 bases fit TRBD2. The sequencing used peripheral blood, collected on day 0 of MenACWY control vaccination. The DNA of the CDR3 is TGTGCCAGCAGGCCCCGGACTAGCGGTGGGGAGACCCAGTACTTC. This translates into CASRPRTSGGETQYF. Drawing the rest from reference TRBV2 and TRBJ2-5, the complete variable domain is EPEVTQTPSHQVTQMGQEVILRCVPISNHLYFYWYRQILGQKVEFLVSFYNNEISEKSEIFDDQFSVERPDGSNFTLKIRSTKLEDSAMYFCASRPRTSGGETQYFGPGTRLLVL.